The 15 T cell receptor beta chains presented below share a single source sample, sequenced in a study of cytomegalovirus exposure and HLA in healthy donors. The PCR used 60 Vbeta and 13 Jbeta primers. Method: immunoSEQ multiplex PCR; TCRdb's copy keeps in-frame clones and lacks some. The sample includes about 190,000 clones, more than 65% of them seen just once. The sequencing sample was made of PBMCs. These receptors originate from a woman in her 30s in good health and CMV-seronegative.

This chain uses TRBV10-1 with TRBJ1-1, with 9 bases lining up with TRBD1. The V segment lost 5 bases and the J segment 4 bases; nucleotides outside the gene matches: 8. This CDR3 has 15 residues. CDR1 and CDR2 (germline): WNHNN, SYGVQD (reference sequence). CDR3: CASSPGTGSGTEAFF. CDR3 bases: TGCGCCAGCAGTCCCGGGACAGGGTCGGGCACTGAAGCTTTCTTT.

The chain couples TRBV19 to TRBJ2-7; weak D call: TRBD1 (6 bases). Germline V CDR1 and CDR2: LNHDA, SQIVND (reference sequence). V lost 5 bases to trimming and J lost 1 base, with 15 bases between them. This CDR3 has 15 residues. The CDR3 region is CASSPQGVGSYEQYF. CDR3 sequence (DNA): TGTGCCAGTAGTCCACAGGGTGTAGGGTCCTACGAGCAGTACTTC.

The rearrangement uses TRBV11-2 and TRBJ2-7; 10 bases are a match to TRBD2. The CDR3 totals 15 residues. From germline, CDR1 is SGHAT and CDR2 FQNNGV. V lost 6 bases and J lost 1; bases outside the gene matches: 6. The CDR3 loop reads CASRYERGGSYEQYF. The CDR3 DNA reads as TGTGCCAGCAGATATGAGCGGGGGGGTTCCTACGAGCAGTACTTC.

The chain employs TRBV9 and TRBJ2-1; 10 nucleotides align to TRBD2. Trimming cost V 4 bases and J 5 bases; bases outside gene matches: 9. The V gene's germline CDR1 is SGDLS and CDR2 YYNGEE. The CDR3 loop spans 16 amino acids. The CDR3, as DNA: TGTGCCAGCAGCTTCTCCTTAGCGGGGGGTGACAATGAGCAGTTCTTC. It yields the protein CASSFSLAGGDNEQFF.

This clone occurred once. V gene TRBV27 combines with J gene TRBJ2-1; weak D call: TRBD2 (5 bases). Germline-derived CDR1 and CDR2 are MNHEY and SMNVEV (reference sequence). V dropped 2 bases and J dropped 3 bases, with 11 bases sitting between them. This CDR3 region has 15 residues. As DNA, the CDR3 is TGTGCCAGCAGTTTACGGGGTGGAAACTACAATGAGCAGTTCTTC. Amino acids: CASSLRGGNYNEQFF.

The CDR3 protein is CASSPINIKGGSHHNQPQHF. CDR3 coding DNA: TGTGCCAGCTCTCCCATAAATATAAAAGGGGGCTCTCACCACAATCAGCCCCAGCATTTT. This chain links TRBV18 with TRBJ1-5; the match to TRBD1 covers 7 bases. Germline trimming cut 6 bases from V and 3 bases from J; bases unmatched to any gene: 23. Looked up from germline, CDR1 is KGHSH and CDR2 is LQKENI. This CDR3 is 20 amino acids long.

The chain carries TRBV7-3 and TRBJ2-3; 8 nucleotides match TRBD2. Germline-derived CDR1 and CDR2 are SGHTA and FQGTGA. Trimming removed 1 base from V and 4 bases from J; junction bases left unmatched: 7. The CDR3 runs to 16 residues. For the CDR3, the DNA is TGTGCCAGCAGCTTAAACGGGGGGGGGACTTCAGATACGCAGTATTTT. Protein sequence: CASSLNGGGTSDTQYF.

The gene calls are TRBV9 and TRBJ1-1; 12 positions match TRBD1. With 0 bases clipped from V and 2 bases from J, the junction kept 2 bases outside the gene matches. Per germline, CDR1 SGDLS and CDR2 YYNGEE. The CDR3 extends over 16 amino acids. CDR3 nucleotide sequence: TGTGCCAGCAGCGTAGGCGGGACAGGGGGCAACACTGAAGCTTTCTTT. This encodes CASSVGGTGGNTEAFF.

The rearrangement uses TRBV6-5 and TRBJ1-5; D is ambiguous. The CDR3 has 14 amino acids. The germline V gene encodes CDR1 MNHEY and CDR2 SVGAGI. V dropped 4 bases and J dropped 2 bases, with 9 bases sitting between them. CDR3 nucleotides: TGTGCCAGCAGTTCGGGTGGAGGCAATCAGCCCCAGCATTTT. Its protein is CASSSGGGNQPQHF.

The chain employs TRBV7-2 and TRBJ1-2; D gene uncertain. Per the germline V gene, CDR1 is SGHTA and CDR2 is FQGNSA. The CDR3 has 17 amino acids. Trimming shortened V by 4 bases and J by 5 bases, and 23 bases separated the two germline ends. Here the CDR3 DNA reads TGTGCCAGCAGCTCCAATACCCCGGGCGCTGAGGGATATGGCTACACCTTC. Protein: CASSSNTPGAEGYGYTF.

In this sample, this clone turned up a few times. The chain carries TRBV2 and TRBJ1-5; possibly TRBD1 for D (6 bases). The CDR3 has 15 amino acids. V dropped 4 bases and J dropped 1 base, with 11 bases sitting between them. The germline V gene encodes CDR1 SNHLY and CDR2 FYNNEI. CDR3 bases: TGTGCCAGCAGTGGGGTCAGGGGCAGCAATCAGCCCCAGCATTTT. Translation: CASSGVRGSNQPQHF.

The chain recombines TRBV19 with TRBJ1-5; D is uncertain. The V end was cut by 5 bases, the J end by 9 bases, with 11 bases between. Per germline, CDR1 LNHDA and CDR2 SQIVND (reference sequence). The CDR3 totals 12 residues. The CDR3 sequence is CASSVVVGPQHF. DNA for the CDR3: TGTGCCAGTAGTGTGGTGGTCGGGCCCCAGCATTTT.

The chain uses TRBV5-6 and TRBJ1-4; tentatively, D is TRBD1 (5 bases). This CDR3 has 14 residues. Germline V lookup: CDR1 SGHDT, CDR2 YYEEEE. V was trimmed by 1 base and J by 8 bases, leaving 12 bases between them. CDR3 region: CASSLYQGLEKLFF. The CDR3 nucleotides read TGTGCCAGCAGCTTGTACCAGGGTTTAGAAAAACTGTTTTTT.

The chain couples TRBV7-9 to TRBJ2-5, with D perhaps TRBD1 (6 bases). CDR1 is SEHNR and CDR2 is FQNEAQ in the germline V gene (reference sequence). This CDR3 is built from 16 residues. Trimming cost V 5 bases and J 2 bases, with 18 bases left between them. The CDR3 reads CASSPPQGILQETQYF. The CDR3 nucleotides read TGTGCCAGCAGCCCCCCTCAGGGGATATTACAAGAGACCCAGTACTTC.

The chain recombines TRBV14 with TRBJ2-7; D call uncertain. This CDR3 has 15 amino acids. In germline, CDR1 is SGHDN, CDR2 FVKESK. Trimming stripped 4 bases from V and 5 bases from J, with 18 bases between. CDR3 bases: TGTGCCAGCAGCCCCCTCTCGCCCGGGTACCACGAGCAGTACTTC. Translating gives CASSPLSPGYHEQYF.